This T cell receptor beta chain was retrieved from a study of T cells in localized non-small cell lung cancer. Whole-study results and caveats: Sequencing was restricted to one tumor region; therefore, heterogeneity remains possible. Tumor trailed uninvolved adjacent lung in T cell clonality, which peaked there. Elevated circulating T cell density in blood was associated with longer overall survival. Turning up in adjacent lung were a median about 56 of the top 100 tumor clones.

The table came from immunoSEQ multiplex PCR; TCRdb's copy has only in-frame clones and leaves some out. Of tens of thousands of clones listed, approximately 90% are singletons. A word on this clone: What it recognizes is unknown.

The CDR3 has 16 residues. V shed 4 bases and J 5 bases; nucleotides not matched to a gene: 7. Germline CDR1 reads SGHDN; CDR2 reads FVKESK. The clonotype originates from a man aged 40 to 70 with stage II lung adenocarcinoma. The chain employs TRBV14 and TRBJ2-5; 13 bases fit TRBD2. Sample: PBMCs, taken before any cancer treatment. The CDR3 DNA follows: TGTGCCAGCAGCCTCGGACTAGCGGGGGTGGAGGAGACCCAGTACTTC. It yields the protein CASSLGLAGVEETQYF.